These 6 T cell receptor gamma chains share one sample of origin, sequenced in a study of gamma-delta chains in newborns, infants, children. TCRdb called clones from the reads again using CATT. Here the sample spans 400 to 500 gamma-chain clones, around 30% being singletons. Input material: blood. All receptors come from a child who was a newborn, infant or young child, either healthy, febrile or measles-vaccinated (not recorded which).

Remarks on this clone: A much larger clonotype is one base distant, so this may be a read error. The rearrangement links TRGV9 to TRGJ1 or TRGJ2. This CDR3 is 14 amino acids long. V trimming: 2 bases; J trimming: 9 bases; junction bases outside the gene matches: 13. Germline assignment: CDR1 GITISATS and CDR2 ISYDGTV (reference sequence). CDR3 residues: CALWEARVISKKLF. CDR3 in DNA: TGTGCCTTGTGGGAGGCGCGTGTTATTAGTAAGAAACTCTTT.

Points on this clone: A much larger clone sits a single nucleotide away, making a read error possible. Within the sample, other DNA sequences also encode this same CDR3. V and J are TRGV9 and TRGJP. This CDR3 contains 16 residues. Germline V lookup: CDR1 GITISATS, CDR2 ISYDGTV (reference sequence). CDR3 sequence (DNA): TGTGCCTTGTGGGAAGGGCTAGAGTTGGGCAAAAAAATCAAGGTGTTT. Its protein is CALWEGLELGKKIKVF.

In regard to this clone: A much larger clone sits a single nucleotide away, making a read error possible. This chain links TRGV4 with TRGJ1 or TRGJ2. Germline values: CDR1 EGSTGY, CDR2 YDSYTSSV. The CDR3 totals 12 residues. CDR3 sequence: CATWDDYYKKLF. In DNA form, the CDR3 reads TGTGCCACTTGGGATGATTATTATAAGAAACTCTTT.

For this clone: Given a much more abundant clone one base away, this may be a read error. The chain is built from TRGV9 and TRGJP. CDR3 size: 18 residues. Germline V gene data show CDR1 as GITISATS and CDR2 as ISYDGTV (reference sequence). V gave up 6 bases and J gave up 5 bases; unmatched junction bases: 13. Here the CDR3 DNA reads TGTGCCTTGTGGAAGCCCACTCCGAAAGAGTTGGGCAAAAAAATCAAGGTATTT. The encoded protein is CALWKPTPKELGKKIKVF.

This clone was seen more than once but under ten times. V and J are TRGV9 and TRGJ1 or TRGJ2. The V gene end was trimmed by 3 bases and the J gene end by 11 bases; junction bases not matched to a gene: 4. The germline V gene has CDR1 GITISATS and CDR2 ISYDGTV (reference sequence). This CDR3 region has 10 residues. CDR3 DNA sequence: TGTGCCTTGTGGGAGCGGGAGAAACTCTTT. Translation gives CALWEREKLF.

Remarks on this clone: This sequence may be a read error, since a much larger clone differs from it by one base. This sequence joins TRGV9 and TRGJ1 or TRGJ2. Germline V gene lookup returns CDR1 GITISATS and CDR2 ISYDGTV (reference sequence). There are 13 residues in the CDR3. The CDR3 protein is CASWEVNYYKKLF. Written as DNA, the CDR3 is TGTGCCTCGTGGGAGGTGAATTATTATAAGAAACTCTTT.